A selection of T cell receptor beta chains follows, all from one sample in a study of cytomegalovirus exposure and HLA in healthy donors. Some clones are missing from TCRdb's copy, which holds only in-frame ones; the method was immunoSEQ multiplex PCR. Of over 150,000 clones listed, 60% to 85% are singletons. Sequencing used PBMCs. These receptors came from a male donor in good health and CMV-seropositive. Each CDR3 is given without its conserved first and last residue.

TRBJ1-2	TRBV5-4	ASSPGQSNYGYT
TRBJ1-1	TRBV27	ASSPLLGGLNTEAF
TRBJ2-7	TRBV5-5	ASSLVGGSPYEQY
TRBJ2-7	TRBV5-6	ASRGTGSYEQY
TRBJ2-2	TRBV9	ASSVPPGGGANTGELF
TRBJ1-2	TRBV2	ASSVGAEGYT
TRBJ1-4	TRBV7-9	ASSQTGVYHEKLF
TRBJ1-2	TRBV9	ASSFLNPTGT
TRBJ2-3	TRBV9	ASSVLGGTDTQY
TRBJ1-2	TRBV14	ASSQEDSGGYYGYT
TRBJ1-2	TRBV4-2	ASSPGLTGAQQNYGYT
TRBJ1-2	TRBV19	ASSRGDSYYGYT
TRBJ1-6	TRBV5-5	ASNEHTSNSPLH
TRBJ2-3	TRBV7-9	ASLLWFGGGRPPHTQY
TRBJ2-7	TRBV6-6	ASSYRRIYEQY
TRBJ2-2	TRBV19	ASSISGGGGAGELF
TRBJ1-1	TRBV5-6	ASSGTPPEVF
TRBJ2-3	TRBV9	ASSVSAATDTQY
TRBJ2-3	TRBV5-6	ASSLAPQTGEAQY
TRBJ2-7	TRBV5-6	ASSIDPGGYEQY
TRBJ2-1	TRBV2	ARGTGPYEQF
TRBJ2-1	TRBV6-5	ASSYRASGGGREQF
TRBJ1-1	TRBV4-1	ASTRGQGATEAF
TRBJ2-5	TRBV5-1	ASSLGQPYQETQY
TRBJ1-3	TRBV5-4	ASSLTGAGNTIY
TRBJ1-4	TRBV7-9	ATSGGSNEKLF
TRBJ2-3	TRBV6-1	ASSEQDRGIDDTQY
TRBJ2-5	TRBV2	ASSDGQGVLY
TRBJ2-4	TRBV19	ASSRPGGGKNIQY
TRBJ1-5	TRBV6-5	ASSYIRDQPQH
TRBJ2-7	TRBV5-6	ASSLGYERAYEQY
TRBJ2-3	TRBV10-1	ASSETTLGSGGLY
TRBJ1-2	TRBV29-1	SVAETAIYGYT
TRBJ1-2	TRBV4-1	ASSHLWDRYGYT
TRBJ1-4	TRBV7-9	SSSLTNEKLF
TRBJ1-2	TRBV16	ASSQSNDLDRQYGYT
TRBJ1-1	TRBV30	AWSNPGGEAF
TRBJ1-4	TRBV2	ASSVDAAKPTTNEKLF
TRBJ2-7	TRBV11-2	ASSAAGGEQY
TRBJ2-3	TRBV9	ASSDPRQFSTDTQY
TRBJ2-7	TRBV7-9	ASRTGEAYEQY
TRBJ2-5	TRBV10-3	AISESIAALAQETQY
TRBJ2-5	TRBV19	ASSPHNQETQY
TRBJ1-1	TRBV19	ASRPIPGQGDTEAF
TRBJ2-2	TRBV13	ASSFTGGAGTGELF
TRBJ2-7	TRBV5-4	ASSLGGQSNEQY
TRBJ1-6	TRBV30	AWETGGPPNSPLH
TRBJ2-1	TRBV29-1	SVEGGGGHPYNEQF
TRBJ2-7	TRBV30	AWSAGAGGWEQY
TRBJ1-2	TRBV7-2	ASSPGGNNYGYT
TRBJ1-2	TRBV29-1	SAAIRGGSGGYT
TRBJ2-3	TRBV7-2	ASSFLGGGATDTQY
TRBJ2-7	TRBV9	ASSVGQGPYEQY
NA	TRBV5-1	ASSTTSTGAPSSYEQY